This T cell receptor beta chain is from a study of cytomegalovirus exposure and HLA in healthy donors. Overall study context: Across 350 to 500 genotyped donors, about 81% landed in the Caucasian-associated ancestry cluster. Study-wide findings and caveats: Reported results showed that the classifier diagnosed cytomegalovirus status with high specificity and sensitivity. Among CMV-associated TCR beta chains, most appeared HLA-restricted in a later analysis.

Losses at the gene ends were 4 bases for V and 4 bases for J; bases not matched to a gene: 11. Germline V CDR1 and CDR2: SGHDT, YYEEEE. This CDR3 has 15 amino acids. The PCR was carried out with 60 Vbeta primers and 13 Jbeta primers. Sequencing was performed with immunoSEQ multiplex PCR; in TCRdb, only in-frame clones are kept and a portion is missing. The data hold approximately 190,000 clones, with about 85% observed a single time. This clone is a singleton in its sample. Its target is unknown. The receptor was derived from a boy between 2 and 10 years old in good health and CMV-seronegative. The V call is TRBV5-6, the J call TRBJ2-7; 7 positions agree with TRBD2. Sequenced: PBMCs. The chain's CDR3 is CASSGEGMVGYEQYF. CDR3 nucleotide sequence: TGTGCCAGCAGCGGGGAGGGGATGGTCGGATACGAGCAGTACTTC.